These T cell receptor beta chains were read from a single sample in a study of blood T cell repertoires in COVID-19. Method: immunoSEQ multiplex PCR; TCRdb's copy keeps in-frame clones and lacks some. This table has around 250,000 clones, around 86% appearing once. The sequenced material came from peripheral blood. These receptors all stem from a man older than 75 with acute or convalescent COVID-19. Each CDR3 is given with its conserved first and last residue. Each record gives: J gene, clone size, D gene, V gene, CDR3 protein, CDR3 DNA. A D gene is named only where the DNA matches it firmly. The size of a clone is reported for some rows only, either as once, few or many, or as a class for expanded clones.

j_call: TRBJ2-6; clone_size: -; d_call: -; v_call: TRBV28; cdr3_aa: CASSPAGANVLTF; cdr3_nt: TGTGCCAGCAGTCCCGCGGGGGCCAACGTCCTGACTTTC
j_call: TRBJ2-7; clone_size: -; d_call: TRBD1; v_call: TRBV5-4; cdr3_aa: CASSTRTGYSYEQYF; cdr3_nt: TGTGCCAGCAGCACAAGGACAGGGTACTCCTACGAGCAGTACTTC
j_call: TRBJ2-3; clone_size: -; d_call: TRBD2; v_call: TRBV5-1; cdr3_aa: CASSLTTRGGDTQYF; cdr3_nt: TGCGCCAGCAGCCTAACGACCCGGGGGGGCGATACGCAGTATTTT
j_call: TRBJ1-3; clone_size: -; d_call: -; v_call: TRBV5-1; cdr3_aa: CASSLVVNSGNTIYF; cdr3_nt: TGCGCCAGCAGCTTGGTAGTGAACTCTGGAAACACCATATATTTT
j_call: TRBJ1-3; clone_size: -; d_call: -; v_call: TRBV19; cdr3_aa: CASKTDLSGNTIYF; cdr3_nt: TGTGCCAGTAAGACTGACCTCTCTGGAAACACCATATATTTT
j_call: TRBJ1-2; clone_size: -; d_call: TRBD1; v_call: TRBV28; cdr3_aa: CASRDKPGQGKDYGYTF; cdr3_nt: TGTGCCAGCAGGGATAAACCGGGACAGGGAAAGGACTATGGCTACACCTTC
j_call: TRBJ1-2; clone_size: -; d_call: TRBD1; v_call: TRBV15; cdr3_aa: CATSREADRGSGYTF; cdr3_nt: TGTGCCACCAGCAGAGAGGCTGACAGGGGTTCAGGCTACACCTTC
j_call: TRBJ1-2; clone_size: -; d_call: -; v_call: TRBV11-2; cdr3_aa: CASSLARDYGYTF; cdr3_nt: TGTGCCAGCAGCTTGGCCCGTGATTATGGCTACACCTTC
j_call: TRBJ1-5; clone_size: -; d_call: -; v_call: TRBV19; cdr3_aa: CASSISRGVVSNQPQHF; cdr3_nt: TGTGCCAGTAGTATATCCCGGGGAGTGGTTAGCAATCAGCCCCAGCATTTT
j_call: TRBJ2-3; clone_size: -; d_call: TRBD1; v_call: TRBV7-2; cdr3_aa: CASSPTGKPDTQYF; cdr3_nt: TGTGCCAGCAGCCCGACAGGGAAGCCAGATACGCAGTATTTT
j_call: TRBJ1-4; clone_size: -; d_call: -; v_call: TRBV4-3; cdr3_aa: CASSQFRASNEKLFF; cdr3_nt: TGCGCCAGCAGCCAATTCAGGGCTTCTAATGAAAAACTGTTTTTT
j_call: TRBJ1-5; clone_size: few; d_call: TRBD1; v_call: TRBV18; cdr3_aa: CASSPLNRGMDQPQHF; cdr3_nt: TGTGCCAGCTCACCATTGAACAGGGGGATGGATCAGCCCCAGCATTTT
j_call: TRBJ2-1; clone_size: -; d_call: TRBD2; v_call: TRBV15; cdr3_aa: CATSRSSGRTRNEQFF; cdr3_nt: TGTGCCACCAGCAGGTCTAGCGGGAGAACGCGCAATGAGCAGTTCTTC
j_call: TRBJ2-7; clone_size: -; d_call: TRBD1; v_call: TRBV10-3; cdr3_aa: CAISESKVGTGANEQYF; cdr3_nt: TGTGCCATCAGTGAGTCGAAAGTCGGGACAGGGGCAAACGAGCAGTACTTC
j_call: TRBJ1-4; clone_size: -; d_call: -; v_call: TRBV6-2/TRBV6-3; cdr3_aa: CASSFTRETPSQMGKLFF; cdr3_nt: TGTGCCAGCAGTTTTACGAGAGAGACTCCTTCTCAGATGGGAAAACTGTTTTTT
j_call: TRBJ2-1; clone_size: -; d_call: TRBD1; v_call: TRBV10-3; cdr3_aa: CAISILLSRGTGGDEQFF; cdr3_nt: TGTGCCATCAGTATCCTTCTTTCCCGGGGGACAGGGGGGGATGAGCAGTTCTTC
j_call: TRBJ1-1; clone_size: -; d_call: -; v_call: TRBV7-9; cdr3_aa: CASRSGVIDTEAFF; cdr3_nt: TGTGCCAGCAGGTCAGGGGTGATCGACACTGAAGCTTTCTTT
j_call: TRBJ1-2; clone_size: -; d_call: -; v_call: TRBV4-2; cdr3_aa: CASSQEGGDLSYTF; cdr3_nt: TGTGCCAGCAGCCAAGAAGGAGGGGACTTAAGCTACACCTTC
j_call: TRBJ1-5; clone_size: few; d_call: -; v_call: TRBV6-1; cdr3_aa: CASSGGRGRKGNQPQHF; cdr3_nt: TGTGCCAGCAGTGGAGGGAGGGGGAGGAAGGGCAATCAGCCCCAGCATTTT